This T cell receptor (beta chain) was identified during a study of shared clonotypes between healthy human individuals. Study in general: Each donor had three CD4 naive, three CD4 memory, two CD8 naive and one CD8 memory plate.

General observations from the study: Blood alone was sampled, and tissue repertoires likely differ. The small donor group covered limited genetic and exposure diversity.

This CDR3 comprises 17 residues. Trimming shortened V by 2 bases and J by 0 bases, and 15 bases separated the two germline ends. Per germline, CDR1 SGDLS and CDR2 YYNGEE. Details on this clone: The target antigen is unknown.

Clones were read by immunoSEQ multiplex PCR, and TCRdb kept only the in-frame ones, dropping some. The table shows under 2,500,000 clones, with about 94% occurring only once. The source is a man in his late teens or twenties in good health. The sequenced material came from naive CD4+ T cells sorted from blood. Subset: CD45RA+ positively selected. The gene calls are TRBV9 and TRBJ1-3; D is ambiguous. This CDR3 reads CASSVGLVEYSGNTIYF. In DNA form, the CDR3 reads TGTGCCAGCAGCGTGGGCCTAGTTGAATACTCTGGAAACACCATATATTTT.